Presented here are 3 T cell receptor beta chains from one specimen sequenced in a study of T-cell reconstitution after alpha-beta-depleted transplantation in children. Construction of the TCRbeta library involved unique molecular identifiers. MiXCR, run by TCRdb on the PCR reads, gives a single entry per CDR3 protein. Of about 830,000 distinct CDR3 sequences listed, around 17% are singletons. Sample: PBMCs, mostly from graft donor cells, taken 360 days after TCRalphabeta/CD19-depleted stem cell transplant. These receptors were taken from a male patient younger than 18 who had a stem cell transplant for acute lymphoblastic leukemia, so the T cells may come from the graft donor.

The V call is TRBV7-1, the J call TRBJ1-5; 7 bases match TRBD1. TRBV7-1 belongs to the ORF category, with a function that is uncertain. The CDR3 totals 17 residues. V lost 7 bases, J lost 3 bases, and 15 bases stayed unmatched. CDR3 nucleotides: TGTGCCAGCAACTCCTGGGGGAAAGGGGGCCTCAATCAGCCCCAGCATTTT. Protein product: CASNSWGKGGLNQPQHF.

This clonotype showed up just a few times. This chain connects TRBV5-1 to TRBJ2-7; 7 bases fit TRBD1. CDR1 and CDR2 from the germline V gene are SGHRS and YFSETQ. This CDR3 contains 15 residues. The trim removed 4 bases at V and 2 bases at J, leaving 9 bases unmatched. The CDR3 sequence: CASSRDVTGAYEQYF. In nucleotides, the CDR3 is TGCGCCAGCAGCCGGGACGTTACAGGGGCCTACGAGCAGTACTTC.

DNA of the CDR3: TGTGCCAGCAGCCCTTGGGGACAGGACTCGAGAGAGACCCAGTACTTC. Translating gives CASSPWGQDSRETQYF. The chain couples TRBV7-2 to TRBJ2-5; 8 nucleotides line up with TRBD1. The CDR3 is 16 residues long. CDR1 is SGHTA and CDR2 is FQGNSA in the germline V gene. Losses at the gene ends were 5 bases for V and 4 bases for J; bases not matched to a gene: 12.